The 9 T cell receptor beta chains presented below share a single source sample, sequenced in a study of glioma-infiltrating T cells. The iRepertoire nested amplicon-rescue multiplex PCR amplified TCR alpha and beta CDR3s from RNA. Each CDR3 protein gets one entry after TCRdb re-called the multiplex PCR reads with MiXCR. The sample records some 160,000 distinct CDR3 sequences, around 40% being singletons. Sequencing was performed on glioma tissue, nonneoplastic brain tissue, or PBMCs (not recorded which). The receptors were sampled from a human donor with low-grade glioma or glioblastoma, undergoing nonglioma brain surgery, or in good health (not recorded which).

This clonotype turned up a few times. The chain carries TRBV4-2 and TRBJ2-1; 8 bases are a match to TRBD2. Germline values: CDR1 LGHNA, CDR2 YNFKEQ. The V gene end was trimmed by 1 base and the J gene end by 7 bases; junction bases not matched to a gene: 3. The length of the CDR3 is 14 residues. CDR3 region: CASSQVVAGNEQFF. CDR3 DNA: TGTGCCAGCAGCCAAGTAGTAGCGGGAAATGAGCAGTTCTTC.

This clonotype was seen at least ten times. The chain carries TRBV7-2 and TRBJ2-3; perhaps TRBD2 as D (6 bases). V lost 5 bases to trimming and J lost 2 bases, with 8 bases between them. Germline V gives CDR1 SGHTA, CDR2 FQGNSA. This CDR3 is built from 13 residues. DNA for the CDR3: TGTGCCAGCAGCATGGACTACACAGATACGCAGTATTTT. Translated, it gives CASSMDYTDTQYF.

The chain uses TRBV5-1 and TRBJ2-7; 8 bases fit TRBD1. With V trimmed by 0 bases and J by 6 bases, 8 bases remained unmatched. Germline V CDR1 and CDR2: SGHRS, YFSETQ. This CDR3 has 15 amino acids. The CDR3 loop is CASSLDGQGIREQYF. The CDR3 nucleotides are TGCGCCAGCAGCTTGGATGGACAGGGAATACGCGAGCAGTACTTC.

With respect to this clonotype: Being one base from a much bigger clone, this may be a read error. The V call is TRBV19, the J call TRBJ2-3; D gene unclear. V was shortened by 3 bases and J by 4 bases, with 8 bases between the two germline ends. The CDR3 contains 13 residues. CDR1 is LNHDA, CDR2 SQIVND, per germline (reference sequence). The CDR3 reads CASSMGWADTQYF. For the CDR3, the DNA is TGTGCCAGTAGTATGGGATGGGCAGATACGCAGTATTTT. The whole variable domain, remainder taken from reference TRBV19 and TRBJ2-3, is DGGITQSPKYLFRKEGQNVTLSCEQNLNHDAMYWYRQDPGQGLRLIYYSQIVNDFQKGDIAEGYSVSREKKESFPLTVTSAQKNPTAFYLCASSMGWADTQYFGPGTRLTVL.

The chain couples TRBV27 to TRBJ1-5; 7 bases line up with TRBD1. Germline assignment: CDR1 MNHEY and CDR2 SMNVEV (reference sequence). The CDR3 length is 17 residues. Germline trimming cut 9 bases from V and 7 bases from J; bases unmatched to any gene: 21. The CDR3 bases are TGTGCCAGAGGATCAGGGCCGCCGGACAGGTTCTACCAGCCCCAGCATTTT. Protein: CARGSGPPDRFYQPQHF.

This clonotype was seen only a few times. The chain carries TRBV2 and TRBJ1-4; D unresolved. Germline loops: CDR1 SNHLY, CDR2 FYNNEI. Trimming removed 6 bases from V and 0 bases from J, with 11 bases in between. The CDR3 sequence is 15 residues long. DNA for the CDR3: TGTGCCAGCAGCGACTACCTGGCAACTAATGAAAAACTGTTTTTT. Protein: CASSDYLATNEKLFF.

On this clonotype: With a much larger clone just one base away, this may be a read error. The genes are TRBV20-1 and TRBJ1-3, with D possibly matching TRBD1 (6 bases). Deletions cut 6 bases from V and 3 bases from J, with 21 bases between. The germline CDR1 and CDR2 sequences are DFQATT and SNEGSKA (reference sequence). This CDR3 has 16 residues. This chain's CDR3 is CSAPGQIQTIGNTIYF. The CDR3 DNA reads as TGCAGTGCGCCAGGACAGATACAGACCATTGGAAACACCATATATTTT.

This clonotype occurred many times. The chain employs TRBV5-1 and TRBJ2-3; no reliable D call. The CDR3 is 14 residues long. Trimming stripped 0 bases from V and 2 bases from J, with 7 bases between. Germline V lookup: CDR1 SGHRS, CDR2 YFSETQ. CDR3 loop: CASSLVTYTDTQYF. The CDR3 DNA reads TGCGCCAGCAGCTTGGTAACCTACACAGATACGCAGTATTTT.

This clonotype was counted at least ten times. The chain joins TRBV3-1 to TRBJ1-5; 7 bases agree with TRBD1. CDR3 length: 15 residues. V dropped 2 bases and J dropped 2; count of bases not matched to a gene: 3. Per the germline V gene, CDR1 is LGHDT and CDR2 is YNNKEL (reference sequence). As DNA, the CDR3 is TGTGCCAGCAGCCAACAGGGGGATGGCAATCAGCCCCAGCATTTT. It encodes CASSQQGDGNQPQHF.